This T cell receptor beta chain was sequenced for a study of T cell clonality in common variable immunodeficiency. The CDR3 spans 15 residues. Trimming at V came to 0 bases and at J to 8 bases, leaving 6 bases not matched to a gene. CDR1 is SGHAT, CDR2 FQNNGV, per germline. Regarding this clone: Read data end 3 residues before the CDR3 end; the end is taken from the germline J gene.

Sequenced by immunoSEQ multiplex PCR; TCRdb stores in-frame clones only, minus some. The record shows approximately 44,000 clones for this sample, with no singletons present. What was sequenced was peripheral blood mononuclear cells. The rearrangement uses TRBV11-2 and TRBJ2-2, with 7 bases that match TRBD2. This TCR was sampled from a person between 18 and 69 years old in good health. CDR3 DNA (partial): TGTGCCAGCAGCTTAGATCGGAGCGGGATGGGGGAG. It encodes CASSLDRSGMGE. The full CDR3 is CASSLDRSGMGELFF.